This T cell receptor beta chain was captured in a study of blood T cell repertoires in COVID-19. The wider study: Whether acute or convalescent, the COVID-19 samples came from the United States, Italy and Spain. The analysed material was cDNA or gDNA that came from T cells, B-cell-depleted T cells, or PBMCs.

Original processing methods: Researchers report that nucleated cell counts were estimated from reference gene primer amplification. The data were produced by immunoSEQ multiplex PCR, yet TCRdb's version contains in-frame clones alone and is incomplete. That table supplies the V and J calls and clone size; D and trimming were determined from the DNA. The sample carries around 270,000 clones, approximately 86% recorded once. Patients at the Seattle site were enrolled during active infection and followed longitudinally. The V segment lost 4 bases and the J segment 4 bases; nucleotides outside the gene matches: 13. Germline loops: CDR1 SGHRS, CDR2 YFSETQ. The CDR3 sequence is 18 residues long.

The sequencing sample was made of peripheral blood. The origin of this receptor is a woman aged 60-70 years with COVID-19, enrolled during active disease. The rearrangement uses TRBV5-1 and TRBJ2-3, with TRBD2 identical over 12 bases. In DNA, the CDR3 is TGCGCCAGCAGCCAACTAGTGACTAGCGGGAGAGCGGCAGATACGCAGTATTTT. Protein product: CASSQLVTSGRAADTQYF.